This T cell receptor gamma chain emerged from a study of Vδ1+ human thymocytes. On this clone itself: The antigen is not known.

The CDR3 is 14 amino acids. V was clipped by 5 bases and J by 6 bases; unmatched bases: 13. CDR1 EGSTGY and CDR2 YDSYTSSV come from the germline V gene. Findings of the study overall: Donors shared many TRG clonotypes but few TRD clonotypes. The authors advised highly purified populations and single-cell validation. Thymic TRG and TRD repertoires appeared highly polyclonal. Around 20% of thymic delta-chain sequences were Vdelta2, with few Vdelta3, unlike blood Vdelta1+ controls.

Purity of the sorted Vdelta1+ thymocytes ranged from about 96% to 99.6%. Sequences come from RNA converted to cDNA by reverse transcription. Multiplex PCR used pooled V-gene forward primers and a constant-region reverse primer to amplify CDR3s. TCRdb re-processed the multiplex PCR reads via CATT. The data hold about 36,000 gamma-chain clones, with 20% observed a single time. The chain uses TRGV4 and TRGJ1 or TRGJ2. The receptor was derived from a girl under three years old who had congenital heart surgery. The sequenced material came from Vdelta1+ gamma-delta thymocytes from the thymus. Subset in this sample: FACS-sorted CD3+ TCRalphabeta- TCRVdelta1+ TCRVdelta2- thymocytes. CDR3 protein: CATWVPFRGYKKLF. CDR3 DNA sequence: TGTGCCACCTGGGTTCCTTTTAGAGGTTATAAGAAACTCTTT.